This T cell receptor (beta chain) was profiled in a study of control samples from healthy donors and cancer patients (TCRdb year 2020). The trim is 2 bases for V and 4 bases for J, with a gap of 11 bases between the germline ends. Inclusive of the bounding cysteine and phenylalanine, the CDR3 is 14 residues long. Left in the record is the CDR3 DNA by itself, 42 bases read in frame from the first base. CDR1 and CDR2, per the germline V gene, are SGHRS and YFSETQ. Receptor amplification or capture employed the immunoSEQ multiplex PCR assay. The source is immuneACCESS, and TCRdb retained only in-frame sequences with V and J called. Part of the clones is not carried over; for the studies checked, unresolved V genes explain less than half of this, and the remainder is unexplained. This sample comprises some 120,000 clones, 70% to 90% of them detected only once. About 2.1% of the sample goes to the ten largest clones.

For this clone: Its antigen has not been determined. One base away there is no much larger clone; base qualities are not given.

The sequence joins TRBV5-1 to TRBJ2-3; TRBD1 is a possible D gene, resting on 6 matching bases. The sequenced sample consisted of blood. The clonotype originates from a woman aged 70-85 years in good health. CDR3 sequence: CASSLTGLADTQYF. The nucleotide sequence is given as TGCGCCAGCAGCTTAACAGGGTTAGCAGATACGCAGTATTTT.